These 5 T cell receptor beta chains share one sample of origin, sequenced in a study of T cells in narcolepsy. The data were produced by immunoSEQ multiplex PCR, yet TCRdb's version contains in-frame clones alone and is incomplete. The sample has around 18,000 clones; about nine tenths are singletons. The sample consisted of memory (CD45RA-) CD4+ T cells from blood. Every receptor here comes from a human donor in good health.

V gene TRBV15 combines with J gene TRBJ2-1; no reliable D call. The V gene's germline CDR1 is LNHNV and CDR2 YYDKDF (reference sequence). Deletions cut 0 bases from V and 6 bases from J, with 9 bases between. This CDR3 region has 14 residues. The CDR3 nucleotides are TGTGCCACCAGCAGAGAGTATGGGCTCAATGAGCAGTTCTTC. Encoded protein: CATSREYGLNEQFF.

This chain joins TRBV5-1 and TRBJ2-5, with D possibly being TRBD2 (5 bases). This CDR3 has 17 amino acids. The V and J ends lost 0 bases and 11 bases respectively, with 26 bases between them. The germline V gene encodes CDR1 SGHRS and CDR2 YFSETQ. CDR3 residues: CASSLVGRAEPPWEQYF. The CDR3 coding sequence is TGCGCCAGCAGCTTGGTCGGTAGGGCGGAGCCCCCCTGGGAGCAGTACTTC.

V gene TRBV19 combines with J gene TRBJ2-5, with 9 bases aligning to TRBD1. The CDR3 is made up of 15 amino acids. Germline V gene data show CDR1 as LNHDA and CDR2 as SQIVND (reference sequence). J lost 5 bases, V lost 4 bases, and 8 bases had no gene match. CDR3 coding DNA: TGTGCCAGTAGTAGCACAGGGGGCAGGGTGGAGACCCAGTACTTC. Amino acids: CASSSTGGRVETQYF.

This chain joins TRBV30 and TRBJ1-2, with 11 bases that match TRBD1. The CDR3 runs to 14 residues. The trim removed 1 base at V and 8 bases at J, leaving 6 bases unmatched. Germline V lookup: CDR1 GTSNPN, CDR2 SVGIG (reference sequence). In DNA form, the CDR3 reads TGTGCCTGGAGTGCCCTGGGACAGGGGGGGGGCTACACCTTC. It specifies CAWSALGQGGGYTF.

The rearrangement uses TRBV5-4 and TRBJ2-5; D gene unclear. The J call may be faulty, since TRBJ2-7 better matches the DNA end. Germline values: CDR1 SGHNT, CDR2 YYREEE (reference sequence). CDR3 length equals 15 residues. In DNA form, the CDR3 reads TGTGCCAGCAGCTTGGGGAGATCCCCGACGGACGAGCAGTACTTC. Translation gives CASSLGRSPTDEQYF.